This TCR beta chain was captured in a study of T-cell reconstitution after alpha-beta-depleted transplantation in children. Germline lookup yields CDR1 MNHEY and CDR2 SVGAGI. Trimming left V 2 bases short and J 5 bases short, with 10 bases between. This CDR3 has 14 residues. Researchers prepared the TCRbeta library using unique molecular identifiers, the study reports. TCRdb recomputed calls from the PCR reads with MiXCR, one row per CDR3 protein. The data hold 400,000 to 550,000 distinct CDR3 sequences, with roughly a tenth observed a single time. The table lists this clonotype with many counts. The genes are TRBV6-5 and TRBJ2-1, with D uncertain. The material sequenced was PBMCs, taken before TCRalphabeta/CD19-depleted stem cell transplant. The receptor's source is a child under 10 years old with inherited bone marrow failure, due to receive a stem cell transplant. CDR3 sequence (DNA): TGTGCCAGCAGTTACGTGGCCAGCGACAATGAGCAGTTCTTC. It codes for CASSYVASDNEQFF.